This T cell receptor (beta chain) was found in a study of blood T cell repertoires in COVID-19. Study-level information: Sites across the United States, Italy and Spain contributed samples from acute and convalescent COVID-19. PBMCs, B-cell-depleted T cells, or T cells were the source of the cDNA or gDNA that made up the material.

Original processing methods: Reference gene primer amplification in the assay estimated nucleated cell counts. Using immunoSEQ multiplex PCR, the repertoire was profiled, and TCRdb retains in-frame clones only, with some absent. V and J calls and clone size are copied from that table; D and trimming were computed from the DNA. The sample has under 200,000 clones; 86% are singletons. Input material: peripheral blood. This clonotype originated in a woman of 80 years or more in a cohort sampled during active or convalescent COVID-19.

CDR3 in amino acids: CASSDQAILFTSNYGYTF. The CDR3 nucleotides are TGTGCCAGCAGTGATCAGGCTATCCTCTTTACTTCTAACTATGGCTACACCTTC. The V call is TRBV5-8, the J call TRBJ1-2; unclear D gene. Germline values: CDR1 SGHTS, CDR2 YDEGEE. The CDR3 extends over 18 amino acids. Trimming left V 5 bases short and J 0 bases short, with 23 bases between.